This T cell receptor beta chain was obtained from a study of T cell responses to AZD1222 COVID-19 vaccine. Study-wide background: Second-dose schedules of about 4 or about 12 weeks were combined.

Regarding the study as a whole: Across spike, vaccine-associated CD4 TCRs were found, dominant at 160-218 and 743-854.

With regard to this clone: Antigen: not known.

Measured with immunoSEQ multiplex PCR; TCRdb has only the in-frame clones, and not every one. The profile shows around 140,000 clones, roughly nine tenths of them singletons. CDR3 length equals 15 residues. Germline CDR1 is SGHTS and CDR2 is YDEGEE. Trimming removed 1 base at V and 4 bases at J, with 15 bases between. V gene TRBV5-8 combines with J gene TRBJ2-7; D possibly uses TRBD1 or TRBD2 (5 bases each). This receptor was identified in an adult in good health. Sequenced here: peripheral blood, sampled on day 0 of AZD1222 vaccination. CDR3 amino acids: CASSLRPGPSYEQYF. The DNA for the CDR3 is TGTGCCAGCAGCTTGCGACCGGGGCCGTCGTACGAGCAGTACTTC.